The rows below give T cell receptor beta chains drawn from one sample of a study of CXCR3-negative and CXCR3-positive naive CD8 T cells. Using the 5' RACE reads, TCRdb records one entry per CDR3 protein without DNA. The specimen's table records 40,000 to 45,000 distinct CDR3 sequences. Sequencing was performed on naive CXCR3- CD8+ T cells from blood. These TCRs come from a human donor in good health. Some clones in this sample may be carry-over from other donors' samples. Each CDR3 is given with its conserved first and last residue. For some rows the clone size is stated as once, few or many, or as a class when expanded; others skip it.

V,size,J,CDR3
TRBV18,NA,TRBJ2-1,CASSPPGSGHNEQFF
TRBV29-1,NA,TRBJ2-7,CSVEDTLADSYEQYF
TRBV4-3,NA,TRBJ2-6,CASSQLEGTGANVLTF
TRBV5-4,NA,TRBJ2-2,CASSIKITGELFF
TRBV7-8,NA,TRBJ2-7,CASNPRGSYEQYF
TRBV12-3/TRBV12-4,NA,TRBJ2-1,CASTGQIYNEQFF
TRBV20-1,NA,TRBJ2-7,CSASWRGSSYEQYF
TRBV7-9,NA,TRBJ1-4,CASSLDEKLFF
TRBV21-1,NA,TRBJ2-4,CASTSRDRGREGTSLSKNIQYF
TRBV6-6,NA,TRBJ1-1,CASSSPDRGHTEAFF
TRBV7-6,NA,TRBJ2-1,CASSHTRWGSLAGGLGNEQFF
TRBV25-1,NA,TRBJ1-1,CASSLTGGTEAFF
TRBV27,NA,TRBJ1-2,CASSHRQPPSNYGYTF
TRBV7-9,NA,TRBJ2-1,CAAAGTAFGEQFF
TRBV29-1,NA,TRBJ1-5,CSVATPERYQPQHF
TRBV3-1,NA,TRBJ2-3,CASSQDPRLAGELSTDTQYF
TRBV7-9,NA,TRBJ2-1,CASSLGQGLDEQFF
TRBV5-1,NA,TRBJ2-4,CASSMGGKNIQYF
TRBV29-1,NA,TRBJ2-4,CSVEALFGTDYAKNIQYF
TRBV6-2/TRBV6-3,NA,TRBJ2-1,CASSYSETSGGNEQFF
TRBV6-2/TRBV6-3,NA,TRBJ2-5,CAGSYPPGGEETQYF
TRBV6-2/TRBV6-3,NA,TRBJ2-2,CASSYPRGGGTNTGELFF
TRBV29-1,NA,TRBJ1-1,CSVEFGTPEAFF
TRBV11-2,NA,TRBJ2-5,CASSLGPWEEYQETQYF
TRBV28,NA,TRBJ2-7,CASRASGRAYEQYF
TRBV20-1,NA,TRBJ2-3,CSARDLGGLTDTQYF
TRBV7-3,NA,TRBJ1-1,CASSTSRSTEAFF
TRBV12-3/TRBV12-4,NA,TRBJ1-1,CASSPLQGLAFF
TRBV12-3/TRBV12-4,medium-sized,TRBJ2-5,CASNGDRELETQYF
TRBV7-3,NA,TRBJ2-7,CASSPGTLGPYEQYF
TRBV29-1,NA,TRBJ1-2,CSVEDGGYGYTF
TRBV9,NA,TRBJ1-1,CASSVDGQMNTEAFF
TRBV29-1,NA,TRBJ2-3,CSVDGADYTDTQYF
TRBV5-1,NA,TRBJ2-1,CASRNTRGRHNEQFF
TRBV29-1,NA,TRBJ2-7,CSVENPEWYEQYF
TRBV4-3,NA,TRBJ2-7,CASSQDTGTSRWEQYF
TRBV7-9,NA,TRBJ1-1,CASRSGQTEAFF
TRBV7-9,NA,TRBJ2-7,CASSLGARAHEQYF
TRBV2,NA,TRBJ1-6,CASSELGGRDSPLHF
TRBV5-1,NA,TRBJ2-1,CASSLALAGVYEQFF
TRBV2,NA,TRBJ2-7,CASNWFYGGPYEQYF
TRBV7-9,medium-sized,TRBJ2-1,CASSPPSGGAVNEQFF